This T cell receptor (beta chain) was retrieved from a study of cytomegalovirus exposure and HLA in healthy donors. Study at large: Across 300 to 400 genotyped donors, roughly 80% landed in the Caucasian-associated ancestry cluster. Broader study findings: Judged likely to be a sequencing artifact was a cluster of highly shared sequence variants.

The CDR3 extends over 13 amino acids. CDR1 is SGHAT and CDR2 is FQNNGV in the germline V gene. Trimming cost V 5 bases and J 0 bases, with 8 bases left between them. Donors likely had unrecorded immune exposures despite being nominally healthy when sampled. Turning to this clone: Its specificity is unknown.

The PCR employed 60 Vbeta primers together with 13 Jbeta primers. TCRdb's copy holds only in-frame clones and misses some; the assay was immunoSEQ multiplex PCR. The sample records 130,000 or so clones, approximately 80% being singletons. The chain carries TRBV11-2 and TRBJ2-7; no reliable D call. The sample taken for sequencing was PBMCs. The receptor was derived from a woman under 30 in good health and CMV-seropositive. The CDR3 here is CASSARLSYEQYF. DNA for the CDR3: TGTGCCAGCAGCGCAAGACTCTCCTACGAGCAGTACTTC. The variable domain in full, completed from reference TRBV11-2 and TRBJ2-7, reads EAGVAQSPRYKIIEKRQSVAFWCNPISGHATLYWYQQILGQGPKLLIQFQNNGVVDDSQLPKDRFSAERLKGVDSTLKIQPAKLEDSAVYLCASSARLSYEQYFGPGTRLTVT.